What follows are 8 T cell receptor beta chains derived from one specimen sequenced in a study of spatial heterogeneity in lung cancer. TCRdb fed the 5' RACE reads into MiXCR, producing one record per CDR3 protein. Of about 53,000 distinct CDR3 sequences in the sample, roughly 7% were seen once. As for time point: sample taken at primary tumor resection. Sequencing was performed on whole RNA extracted from tumor and nontumor lung tissue, or from frozen PBMC, and the material was left unsorted. The sequenced sample was PBMCs, obtained at surgery. These receptors came from a female donor with early-stage non-small cell lung cancer.

The rearrangement links TRBV11-2 to TRBJ2-7; D gene ambiguous. Trimming cost V 1 base and J 4 bases, with 11 bases left between them. This CDR3 has 14 residues. From germline, CDR1 is SGHAT and CDR2 FQNNGV. CDR3 loop: CASSLVPIGYEQYF. The CDR3 DNA reads TGTGCCAGCAGCTTAGTGCCCATAGGGTACGAGCAGTACTTC.

There are many counts of this clonotype. The genes are TRBV20-1 and TRBJ2-1; D is perhaps TRBD1 (5 bases). Trimming shortened V by 1 base and J by 6 bases, and 7 bases separated the two germline ends. From germline, CDR1 is DFQATT and CDR2 SNEGSKA (reference sequence). The CDR3 loop spans 12 amino acids. The CDR3 sequence is CSARADSNEQFF. The CDR3 nucleotides read TGCAGTGCTAGAGCCGACAGCAATGAGCAGTTCTTC.

In its sample, this clonotype was seen many times. As DNA, the CDR3 is TGCGCCAGCAGCTTAAGTCCGGGGATCAATCAGCCCCAGCATTTT. Translating it yields CASSLSPGINQPQHF. The rearrangement joins TRBV5-1 to TRBJ1-5, with D hard to call. The CDR3 has 15 amino acids. Germline CDR1 SGHRS, CDR2 YFSETQ. The V gene lost 2 bases and the J gene lost 3 bases, with 12 bases spanning the gap. The full variable domain, in which reference TRBV5-1 and TRBJ1-5 provide the parts outside the CDR3, is KAGVTQTPRYLIKTRGQQVTLSCSPISGHRSVSWYQQTPGQGLQFLFEYFSETQRNKGNFPGRFSGRQFSNSRSEMNVSTLELGDSALYLCASSLSPGINQPQHFGDGTRLSIL.

This clonotype was picked up a small number of times. The chain combines TRBV7-9 with TRBJ1-2; 8 bases fit TRBD1. Germline assignment: CDR1 SEHNR and CDR2 FQNEAQ (reference sequence). V dropped 5 bases and J dropped 0; count of bases not matched to a gene: 8. CDR3 length equals 16 residues. CDR3 in amino acids: CASSPSGTGANYGYTF. The CDR3 DNA reads TGTGCCAGCAGCCCTTCCGGGACAGGAGCTAACTATGGCTACACCTTC.

This clonotype has ten or more counts. This chain uses TRBV28 with TRBJ1-3, with D perhaps TRBD1 (6 bases). Germline V CDR1 and CDR2: MDHEN, SYDVKM. Trimming took off 0 bases at V and 0 bases at J, with 9 bases between the two ends. The length of the CDR3 is 16 residues. This chain's CDR3 is CASSLWVQGSGNTIYF. CDR3 in DNA: TGTGCCAGCAGTTTATGGGTACAGGGCTCTGGAAACACCATATATTTT.

In this sample, this clonotype turned up many times. V usage is TRBV5-1 and J usage is TRBJ2-1; TRBD1 matches at 8 bases. Unmatched junction bases numbered 9, after V lost 1 base and J lost 6 bases. CDR3 size: 16 residues. Germline lookup yields CDR1 SGHRS and CDR2 YFSETQ. In DNA form, the CDR3 reads TGCGCCAGCAGCTTGATAGGGACAGGCCCTTTCAATGAGCAGTTCTTC. Translated, it gives CASSLIGTGPFNEQFF.

This clonotype was found many times. The chain is built from TRBV7-3 and TRBJ1-2, with 9 bases that match TRBD1. Germline lookup yields CDR1 SGHTA and CDR2 FQGTGA. After removal of 4 bases from V and 7 bases from J, the junction contained 10 bases not matched to a gene. The CDR3 is 15 residues long. The CDR3 here is CASSWGPDRGGGYTF. The CDR3 DNA follows: TGTGCCAGCAGCTGGGGCCCGGACAGGGGCGGTGGCTACACCTTC.

J is TRBJ2-2 and V is TRBV5-4; 10 bases are a match to TRBD1. Trimming cost V 4 bases and J 3 bases; bases outside gene matches: 3. Looked up from germline, CDR1 is SGHNT and CDR2 is YYREEE (reference sequence). The CDR3 covers 15 residues. CDR3 coding DNA: TGTGCCAGCAGCCGACAGGGGGCGGACACCGGGGAGCTGTTTTTT. Residues: CASSRQGADTGELFF.